Listed here are 26 T cell receptor beta chains from one sample, sequenced in a study of identical twins. TCRdb independently ran MiXCR on the 5' RACE reads; one entry per CDR3 protein. The sample lists about 530,000 distinct CDR3 sequences, 20% to 25% seen once, with about 0.48% in the top ten. The sample was also linked to a second study, of yellow fever vaccine responses in identical twins.

Sequencing was done on a sample of CD4+ T cells sorted from blood. The receptors derive from a woman aged 18-29 years in good health.

This clonotype has only a few counts. The rearrangement uses TRBV5-1 and TRBJ2-2; 9 bases agree with TRBD2. The CDR3 is made up of 18 amino acids. V lost 1 base to trimming and J lost 5 bases; unmatched junction nucleotides: 12. Germline CDR1 reads SGHRS; CDR2 reads YFSETQ. In DNA form, the CDR3 reads TGCGCCAGCAGCTTGAGCTCGTTAGCGGGGGCCCCGACCGGGGAGCTGTTTTTT. Translated: CASSLSSLAGAPTGELFF.

V gene TRBV18 combines with J gene TRBJ2-4, with D hard to call. Trimming left V 0 bases short and J 5 bases short, with 11 bases between. CDR1 and CDR2 (germline): KGHSH, LQKENI. The CDR3 runs to 15 residues. The CDR3, as DNA: TGTGCCAGCTCACCACCAGGGTTGCGACAAAACATTCAGTACTTC. Protein: CASSPPGLRQNIQYF.

The J gene is TRBJ2-3, the V gene TRBV4-1; the match to TRBD1 covers 8 bases. This CDR3 comprises 15 residues. V shed 1 base and J 4 bases; nucleotides not matched to a gene: 4. The germline CDR1 and CDR2 sequences are MGHRA and YSYEKL. The CDR3 region has the DNA TGCGCCAGCAGCCAAGTGACAGGGGTTGCAGATACGCAGTATTTT. Translated: CASSQVTGVADTQYF.

This clonotype was found a few times. This rearrangement joins TRBV6-1 to TRBJ2-1; the match to TRBD1 covers 10 bases. The CDR3 totals 18 residues. Germline lookup yields CDR1 MNHNS and CDR2 SASEGT. V lost 6 bases to trimming and J lost 4 bases; unmatched junction nucleotides: 15. CDR3 sequence: CASSRYQSTGGAYNEQFF. CDR3 bases: TGTGCCAGCAGCCGATACCAATCGACAGGGGGCGCTTACAATGAGCAGTTCTTC.

This chain joins TRBV29-1 and TRBJ1-2, with D possibly being TRBD1 (5 bases). CDR3 length: 13 residues. V was cut by 6 bases and J by 1 base, with 12 bases left in between. CDR1 SQVTM and CDR2 ANQGSEA come from the germline V gene. The DNA for the CDR3 is TGCAGCGTGAGGACAAATATTAACTATGGCTACACCTTC. As protein: CSVRTNINYGYTF. Variable domain in full (rest from reference TRBV29-1 and TRBJ1-2): SAVISQKPSRDICQRGTSLTIQCQVDSQVTMMFWYRQQPGQSLTLIATANQGSEATYESGFVIDKFPISRPNLTFSTLTVSNMSPEDSSIYLCSVRTNINYGYTFGSGTRLTVV.

This clonotype came up a few times. The rearrangement links TRBV6-2 or TRBV6-3 to TRBJ2-3; D is ambiguous. The CDR3 is 12 amino acids. Trimming pared 4 bases from V and 6 bases from J, leaving 8 bases between. CDR1 is MNHEY and CDR2 is SVGEGT in the germline V gene. CDR3 in amino acids: CASSFIGDTQYF. The CDR3 DNA reads TGTGCCAGCAGTTTCATCGGTGATACGCAGTATTTT.

The CDR3 DNA follows: TGCAGTGCTAGAGCGACAGGCAACTATGGCTACACCTTC. Encoded protein: CSARATGNYGYTF. V usage is TRBV20-1 and J usage is TRBJ1-2; D is possibly TRBD1 (6 bases). The ends were cut back, 1 base at V and 2 bases at J, with 8 bases in the middle. Germline V CDR1 and CDR2: DFQATT, SNEGSKA (reference sequence). This CDR3 is 13 amino acids long.

Regarding this clonotype: Germline is not matched at one junction end, which may reflect a read error. The chain recombines TRBV12-3 or TRBV12-4 with TRBJ2-1; D gene uncertain. The CDR3 contains 18 residues. This CDR3 is CACSLALLSDYSYNEQFF. The CDR3 coding sequence is TGTGCCTGCAGTTTAGCCTTACTGAGCGATTACTCCTACAATGAGCAGTTCTTC.

This clonotype has at least ten counts. J is TRBJ1-1 and V is TRBV6-5; D gene uncertain. Trimming left V 4 bases short and J 4 bases short, with 7 bases between. The CDR3 extends over 12 amino acids. CDR1 is MNHEY, CDR2 SVGAGI, per germline. CDR3 coding DNA: TGTGCCAGCAGTTTCTCGGGCACTGAAGCTTTCTTT. Translated, it gives CASSFSGTEAFF.

The chain uses TRBV24-1 and TRBJ1-5; D is uncertain. V gave up 9 bases and J gave up 1 base, with 12 bases separating them. CDR3 length: 14 amino acids. CDR1 is KGHDR, CDR2 SFDVKD, per germline. The CDR3 reads CATSLGESNQPQHF. The CDR3 coding sequence is TGTGCCACCTCGCTGGGCGAGAGCAATCAGCCCCAGCATTTT.

This clonotype has just a few counts. The genes are TRBV6-6 and TRBJ2-7, with D possibly matching TRBD2 (6 bases). Trimming cost V 6 bases and J 0 bases, with 15 bases left between them. The CDR3 totals 15 residues. Germline CDR1 and CDR2: MNHNY and SVGAGI (reference sequence). The CDR3 region is CASRTHEGLSYEQYF. DNA for the CDR3: TGTGCCAGCAGAACCCATGAGGGACTCTCCTACGAGCAGTACTTC.

This clonotype was recorded only once. The rearrangement uses TRBV24-1 and TRBJ2-7, with D perhaps matching TRBD2 (6 bases). The CDR3 totals 11 residues. Germline CDR1 and CDR2: KGHDR and SFDVKD. V was pared by 6 bases and J by 7 bases, with 9 bases between. The CDR3 sequence is CATSRGSEQYF. The CDR3, as DNA: TGTGCCACCAGTCGGGGGTCTGAGCAGTACTTC.

V usage is TRBV5-1 and J usage is TRBJ2-7; 7 positions match TRBD2. CDR1 is SGHRS, CDR2 YFSETQ, per germline. This CDR3 is built from 13 residues. Trimming took 5 bases from V and 3 from J; bases not matched to a gene: 5. The CDR3 DNA reads TGCGCCAGCAGTGGCGGGAGCATCTACGAGCAGTACTTC. It translates to CASSGGSIYEQYF.

This clonotype has a handful of counts. This chain's CDR3 is CASRRNWWNSPLHF. In DNA form, the CDR3 reads TGTGCCAGCAGGCGAAACTGGTGGAATTCACCCCTCCACTTT. The chain employs TRBV6-1 and TRBJ1-6; D gene uncertain. Looked up from germline, CDR1 is MNHNS and CDR2 is SASEGT. This CDR3 spans 14 amino acids. Trimming cost V 6 bases and J 7 bases, with 13 bases left between them.

This clonotype was found a few times. The CDR3 sequence: CSVVQGNNEQFF. The DNA of the CDR3 is TGCAGCGTTGTACAGGGGAACAATGAGCAGTTCTTC. This chain joins TRBV29-1 and TRBJ2-1, with 7 bases that match TRBD1. This CDR3 region has 12 residues. CDR1 is SQVTM, CDR2 ANQGSEA, per germline. The ends lost 4 bases at V and 5 bases at J; junction bases unmatched: 2.

This clonotype was seen once. The V call is TRBV28, the J call TRBJ2-1; 8 nucleotides match TRBD1. J was trimmed by 6 bases and V by 7 bases; bases with no gene match: 11. Germline CDR1 reads MDHEN; CDR2 reads SYDVKM. The CDR3 is 15 residues long. The CDR3 region is CASTKGQGLGNEQFF. The DNA of the CDR3 is TGTGCCAGCACCAAAGGACAGGGATTGGGCAATGAGCAGTTCTTC.

This clonotype has a single count. The CDR3 reads CATTTPTNTPGNTIYF. In nucleotides, the CDR3 is TGTGCCACGACAACCCCCACGAATACTCCTGGAAACACCATATATTTT. The V and J genes are TRBV28 and TRBJ1-3; D is unresolved. Germline V gene sequence: CDR1 MDHEN, CDR2 SYDVKM. This CDR3 has 16 residues. Deletions cut 10 bases from V and 2 bases from J, with 21 bases between.

The V call is TRBV20-1, the J call TRBJ2-5; TRBD1 matches at 7 bases. Per germline, CDR1 DFQATT and CDR2 SNEGSKA (reference sequence). V was pared by 6 bases and J by 2 bases, with 12 bases of the junction left unmatched. The CDR3 runs 15 residues. CDR3 sequence reads: CSATRGTARQETQYF. The CDR3 DNA is TGCAGTGCCACCAGGGGGACAGCGAGACAAGAGACCCAGTACTTC.

CDR3 in DNA: TGTGCCAGCAGTAAAAATATACGGATATCCGGGACACTTAAGGGGACTGAAGCTTTCTTT. Amino acid sequence: CASSKNIRISGTLKGTEAFF. V usage is TRBV6-1 and J usage is TRBJ1-1; tentative D call: TRBD1 (6 bases). Germline CDR1 and CDR2: MNHNS and SASEGT. The V gene lost 5 bases and the J gene lost 5 bases, with 33 bases spanning the gap. The CDR3 runs to 20 residues.

This chain's CDR3 is CASSLLSASYEQYF. The CDR3 DNA sequence: TGTGCCAGCAGCCTGCTTAGCGCCTCCTACGAGCAGTACTTC. The chain uses TRBV3-1 and TRBJ2-7; perhaps TRBD2 as D (5 bases). Per germline, CDR1 LGHDT and CDR2 YNNKEL (reference sequence). This CDR3 spans 14 amino acids. The V and J ends lost 4 bases and 0 bases respectively, with 10 bases between them.

Only a few counts were recorded for this clonotype. This chain connects TRBV2 to TRBJ2-3; D is ambiguous. The CDR3 covers 13 residues. Germline lookup yields CDR1 SNHLY and CDR2 FYNNEI. Between the trimmed V and J ends, which lost 0 bases and 9 bases, there was a span of 10 bases. The CDR3: CASSEARRQTQYF. The CDR3 DNA is TGTGCCAGCAGTGAAGCAAGAAGGCAAACGCAGTATTTT.

The J gene is TRBJ2-7, the V gene TRBV7-9; D gene uncertain. The length of the CDR3 is 12 residues. Germline V gene sequence: CDR1 SEHNR, CDR2 FQNEAQ (reference sequence). V lost 5 bases to trimming and J lost 7 bases, with 12 bases between them. Written as DNA, the CDR3 is TGTGCCAGCAGCCCCGCGACCTGGGAGCAGTACTTC. Its translation: CASSPATWEQYF.

V usage is TRBV27 and J usage is TRBJ2-3; D gene unclear. Per germline, CDR1 MNHEY and CDR2 SMNVEV (reference sequence). The ends were cut back, 0 bases at V and 3 bases at J, with 10 bases in the middle. CDR3 size: 15 residues. CDR3 loop: CASSLSTVSTDTQYF. CDR3 DNA: TGTGCCAGCAGTTTATCGACCGTTTCGACAGATACGCAGTATTTT.

This clonotype was seen a handful of times. This sequence joins TRBV15 and TRBJ2-1; TRBD1 aligns across 12 bases. This CDR3 has 15 residues. CDR1 is LNHNV and CDR2 is YYDKDF in the germline V gene (reference sequence). After removal of 3 bases from V and 10 bases from J, the junction contained 7 bases not matched to a gene. CDR3 sequence reads: CATSRPGQGAREQFF. CDR3 nucleotide sequence: TGTGCCACCAGCAGGCCGGGACAGGGGGCTAGAGAGCAGTTCTTC.

The V gene is TRBV25-1, the J gene TRBJ2-5, with 13 positions matching TRBD2. Germline trimming cut 1 base from V and 2 bases from J; bases unmatched to any gene: 4. The germline CDR1 and CDR2 sequences are MGHDK and SYGVNS. This CDR3 has 17 residues. CDR3 DNA sequence: TGTGCCAGCAGTGAATCTGGACTAGCGGGAGAGCAAGAGACCCAGTACTTC. It specifies CASSESGLAGEQETQYF.

V and J are TRBV27 and TRBJ2-2; no clear D. The CDR3 length is 13 residues. Germline V gives CDR1 MNHEY, CDR2 SMNVEV (reference sequence). The germline V and J ends were trimmed by 10 bases and 1 base, with 10 bases remaining between them. CDR3 sequence (DNA): TGTGCCACCCGACGGATGAACACCGGGGAGCTGTTTTTT. Translating gives CATRRMNTGELFF.